A selection of T cell receptor beta chains follows, all from one sample in a study of early T cells in non-severe SARS-CoV-2 infection. TCRdb processed the 5' RACE reads anew with MiXCR; each CDR3 protein has one entry. The data show approximately 69,000 distinct CDR3 sequences, 8.5% to 10% seen once. The sequencing sample was made of whole blood. The receptors shown here come from an adult who was a healthcare worker with PCR-confirmed SARS-CoV-2 infection or an uninfected control (not recorded which). CDR3s include the opening cysteine and the closing phenylalanine or tryptophan. Each record gives: D gene, clone size, V gene, J gene, CDR3 DNA, CDR3 protein. The D gene is left open where the match is weak. Not every row has a clone size; where given, it reads once, few, many or a size class.

D gene: -; clone size: few; V gene: TRBV20-1; J gene: TRBJ2-1; CDR3 DNA: TGCAGTGCTAGAGATGGTTCGTGGGTGGTTGGTGAGCAGTTCTTC; CDR3 protein: CSARDGSWVVGEQFF
D gene: TRBD1; clone size: many; V gene: TRBV7-9; J gene: TRBJ1-2; CDR3 DNA: TGTGCCAGCAACTACGGGACAGCTCCCATTGGCTACACCTTC; CDR3 protein: CASNYGTAPIGYTF
D gene: -; clone size: many; V gene: TRBV20-1; J gene: TRBJ2-1; CDR3 DNA: TGCAGTGCTAGAGCGACTAACTACAATGAGCAGTTCTTC; CDR3 protein: CSARATNYNEQFF
D gene: TRBD1; clone size: many; V gene: TRBV12-3/TRBV12-4; J gene: TRBJ1-2; CDR3 DNA: TGTGCCAGCAGCAAGACAGGGGACGTGAGGGGCTACACCTTC; CDR3 protein: CASSKTGDVRGYTF
D gene: -; clone size: few; V gene: TRBV25-1; J gene: TRBJ1-2; CDR3 DNA: TGTGCCAGCAGTGCGGGGGTAGGGCCATATGGCTACACCTTC; CDR3 protein: CASSAGVGPYGYTF
D gene: -; clone size: many; V gene: TRBV9; J gene: TRBJ2-1; CDR3 DNA: TGTGCCAGCAGCTTGAGCTCCTACAATGAGCAGTTCTTC; CDR3 protein: CASSLSSYNEQFF
D gene: -; clone size: many; V gene: TRBV7-9; J gene: TRBJ1-6; CDR3 DNA: TGTGCCAGCAGCTCCGGTCAGGAAAATTCACCCCTCCACTTT; CDR3 protein: CASSSGQENSPLHF
D gene: -; clone size: many; V gene: TRBV6-2/TRBV6-3; J gene: TRBJ1-1; CDR3 DNA: TGTGCCAGCACCAAAGTCCCGCAGGGGAGGACTGAAGCTTTCTTT; CDR3 protein: CASTKVPQGRTEAFF
D gene: -; clone size: -; V gene: TRBV5-1; J gene: TRBJ1-2; CDR3 DNA: TGCGCCAGCAGCTTGTGGCAAAATGGCTACACCTTC; CDR3 protein: CASSLWQNGYTF
D gene: TRBD1; clone size: many; V gene: TRBV5-5; J gene: TRBJ2-7; CDR3 DNA: TGTGCCAGCAGCTTGGGGCAGGGGGCCTACGAGCAGTACTTC; CDR3 protein: CASSLGQGAYEQYF
D gene: -; clone size: -; V gene: TRBV12-3/TRBV12-4; J gene: TRBJ1-5; CDR3 DNA: TGTGCCAGCAGTCCTGACGACAGACAGCCCCAGCATTTT; CDR3 protein: CASSPDDRQPQHF
D gene: -; clone size: -; V gene: TRBV9; J gene: TRBJ2-2; CDR3 DNA: TGTGCCAGCAGCGTAGGGCCTCCTAACACCGGGGAGCTGTTTTTT; CDR3 protein: CASSVGPPNTGELFF
D gene: -; clone size: few; V gene: TRBV2; J gene: TRBJ1-5; CDR3 DNA: TGTGCCAGCAGTGATTCGGATCAGCCCCAGCATTTT; CDR3 protein: CASSDSDQPQHF
D gene: -; clone size: many; V gene: TRBV9; J gene: TRBJ2-7; CDR3 DNA: TGTGCCAGCAGCGTAACCGGGGATGCCGCCTACGAGCAGTACTTC; CDR3 protein: CASSVTGDAAYEQYF
D gene: TRBD2; clone size: many; V gene: TRBV4-2; J gene: TRBJ2-2; CDR3 DNA: TGTGCCAGCAGCCAAGCTAGCGGGAGGATGAACACCGGGGAGCTGTTTTTT; CDR3 protein: CASSQASGRMNTGELFF
D gene: -; clone size: -; V gene: TRBV12-3/TRBV12-4; J gene: TRBJ1-1; CDR3 DNA: TGTGCCAGCGGAATCTCGAGGGAAGCTTTCTTT; CDR3 protein: CASGISREAFF
D gene: -; clone size: -; V gene: TRBV3-1; J gene: TRBJ2-1; CDR3 DNA: TGTGCCAGCAGCCAAATCTCCTACAATGAGCAGTTCTTC; CDR3 protein: CASSQISYNEQFF
D gene: -; clone size: few; V gene: TRBV29-1; J gene: TRBJ1-4; CDR3 DNA: TGCAGCGTTGAAACAAATTCGGGGGAAAAACTGTTTTTT; CDR3 protein: CSVETNSGEKLFF
D gene: -; clone size: few; V gene: TRBV7-3; J gene: TRBJ2-7; CDR3 DNA: TGTGCCAGCAGCTCGCAGCCGGGCCGCTACGAGCAGTACTTC; CDR3 protein: CASSSQPGRYEQYF
D gene: -; clone size: many; V gene: TRBV29-1; J gene: TRBJ2-1; CDR3 DNA: TGCAGCGTTCCCAGGGGTTGGGATGGGGGCAATGAGCAGTTCTTC; CDR3 protein: CSVPRGWDGGNEQFF
D gene: TRBD1; clone size: -; V gene: TRBV7-3; J gene: TRBJ1-6; CDR3 DNA: TGTGCCAGCAGCTTAACTTCAACAGGGGGGATGAGTAATTCACCCCTCCACTTT; CDR3 protein: CASSLTSTGGMSNSPLHF
D gene: -; clone size: -; V gene: TRBV12-3/TRBV12-4; J gene: TRBJ2-1; CDR3 DNA: TGTGCCAGCAGCCTCGAGGGGGTAGGGCAGTTCTTC; CDR3 protein: CASSLEGVGQFF
D gene: -; clone size: -; V gene: TRBV4-2; J gene: TRBJ1-1; CDR3 DNA: TGTGCCAGCAGCCAAGCGACAGCGCAAAGTGACACTGAAGCTTTCTTT; CDR3 protein: CASSQATAQSDTEAFF
D gene: -; clone size: many; V gene: TRBV12-3/TRBV12-4; J gene: TRBJ1-2; CDR3 DNA: TGTGCCAGCAGTTCCTCCGGGCCAACGGAGGGTGGCTACACCTTC; CDR3 protein: CASSSSGPTEGGYTF
D gene: -; clone size: once; V gene: TRBV6-6; J gene: TRBJ2-7; CDR3 DNA: TGTGCCAGCAGTTACTCGATAACCGCGGGAACGGAAGGCGAGCTGTACTTC; CDR3 protein: CASSYSITAGTEGELYF
D gene: -; clone size: -; V gene: TRBV20-1; J gene: TRBJ1-6; CDR3 DNA: TGCAGTGCTAGAGAGGCATCTTCACCCCTCCACTTT; CDR3 protein: CSAREASSPLHF
D gene: -; clone size: few; V gene: TRBV29-1; J gene: TRBJ2-7; CDR3 DNA: TGCAGCGTTGAAGGGGTGGCGGACGAGCAGTACTTC; CDR3 protein: CSVEGVADEQYF
D gene: -; clone size: few; V gene: TRBV5-8; J gene: TRBJ1-1; CDR3 DNA: TGTGCCAGCAGCTTGCCGCGCCTTCGAGGGCCTGAAGCTTTCTTT; CDR3 protein: CASSLPRLRGPEAFF
D gene: TRBD1; clone size: many; V gene: TRBV5-1; J gene: TRBJ2-3; CDR3 DNA: TGCGCCAGCAGCTTGCGGACAGGGGTCGACACAGATACGCAGTATTTT; CDR3 protein: CASSLRTGVDTDTQYF
D gene: -; clone size: few; V gene: TRBV20-1; J gene: TRBJ1-5; CDR3 DNA: TGCAGTGCTAGAGCTGGGGGGGTGTATCAGCCCCAGCATTTT; CDR3 protein: CSARAGGVYQPQHF
D gene: TRBD2; clone size: -; V gene: TRBV29-1; J gene: TRBJ2-1; CDR3 DNA: TGCAGCGCCCGACTAGCACCGAAGGGGAATGAGCAGTTCTTC; CDR3 protein: CSARLAPKGNEQFF
D gene: -; clone size: -; V gene: TRBV7-6; J gene: TRBJ2-6; CDR3 DNA: TGTGCCAGCAGCTCCAGGGCTCCCGGGGCCAACGTCCTGACTTTC; CDR3 protein: CASSSRAPGANVLTF